Presented here are 25 T cell receptor beta chains from one specimen sequenced in a study of blood T cell repertoires in COVID-19. The assay was immunoSEQ multiplex PCR, and TCRdb's table has in-frame clones only and misses some. Of about 220,000 clones in the sample, 86% are singletons; the top ten hold 3% to 4.5%. Sequenced sample: PBMCs or T cells enriched from blood (not recorded which). The origin of the receptors is a woman aged 40 to 50 with acute COVID-19.

The chain combines TRBV24-1 with TRBJ1-2; D is perhaps TRBD1 (6 bases). V was trimmed by 4 bases and J by 8 bases, leaving 16 bases between them. Germline CDR1 is KGHDR and CDR2 is SFDVKD. The CDR3 has 14 residues. The CDR3 sequence: CATSDPRTVRGYTF. The DNA of the CDR3 is TGTGCCACCAGTGACCCCAGGACAGTTCGGGGCTACACCTTC.

The chain recombines TRBV19 with TRBJ1-5, with D possibly being TRBD1 (6 bases). The CDR3 consists of 17 residues. Germline CDR1 is LNHDA and CDR2 is SQIVND (reference sequence). V shed 3 bases and J shed 3 bases, with 18 bases lying between them. The CDR3 DNA follows: TGTGCCAGTAGTATGTCGGGGACAACCGGGAACAATCAGCCCCAGCATTTT. Its translation: CASSMSGTTGNNQPQHF.

The gene calls are TRBV7-9 and TRBJ1-3, with 10 bases lining up with TRBD1. The V and J ends lost 1 base and 3 bases, in that order; junction bases with no gene match: 9. CDR3 length: 18 amino acids. Germline CDR1 is SEHNR and CDR2 is FQNEAQ (reference sequence). The CDR3 DNA reads TGTGCCAGCAGCTTAGTTATCCCCGGGACAGGGGATGGAAACACCATATATTTT. Amino acids: CASSLVIPGTGDGNTIYF.

V gene TRBV6-4 combines with J gene TRBJ2-5, with a tentative D call TRBD2 (5 bases). Trimming cost V 0 bases and J 2 bases, with 10 bases left between them. Germline CDR1 MRHNA, CDR2 SNTAGT. The CDR3 runs to 15 residues. The CDR3 loop is CASSDSLAVQETQYF. Here the CDR3 DNA reads TGTGCCAGCAGTGACTCTCTAGCTGTACAAGAGACCCAGTACTTC.

V gene TRBV5-6 combines with J gene TRBJ1-1; D unclear. Germline CDR1 reads SGHDT; CDR2 reads YYEEEE. With 0 bases removed from V and 1 base from J, the gap between germline ends came to 10 bases. The CDR3 loop spans 15 amino acids. The CDR3 reads CASSLGGRGNTEAFF. The CDR3 DNA reads TGTGCCAGCAGCTTGGGAGGTCGGGGGAACACTGAAGCTTTCTTT. Combining the CDR3 with reference TRBV5-6 and TRBJ1-1 gives the whole variable domain DAGVTQSPTHLIKTRGQQVTLRCSPKSGHDTVSWYQQALGQGPQFIFQYYEEEERQRGNFPDRFSGHQFPNYSSELNVNALLLGDSALYLCASSLGGRGNTEAFFGQGTRLTVV.

The V and J genes are TRBV15 and TRBJ1-4, with a possible D match to TRBD1 (5 bases). Trimming pared 5 bases from V and 8 bases from J, leaving 18 bases between. Germline CDR1 reads LNHNV; CDR2 reads YYDKDF (reference sequence). The CDR3 totals 15 residues. CDR3 bases: TGTGCCACCAGCGGCTGGACACGTCCATTAGAAAAACTGTTTTTT. It translates to CATSGWTRPLEKLFF.

In regard to this clone: Other DNA variants within this sample encode the same CDR3. This sequence joins TRBV29-1 and TRBJ1-3; D may be TRBD1 (6 bases). The germline CDR1 and CDR2 sequences are SQVTM and ANQGSEA. The CDR3 loop spans 13 amino acids. With 6 bases removed from V and 0 bases from J, the gap between germline ends came to 9 bases. The CDR3 region is CSVLQGSGNTIYF. CDR3 nucleotides: TGCAGCGTCCTACAGGGCTCTGGAAACACCATATATTTT.

The chain couples TRBV5-4 to TRBJ2-1; D perhaps matches TRBD1 (5 bases). V lost 4 bases and J 2 bases, leaving 16 bases between the germline ends. There are 16 residues in the CDR3. The germline CDR1 and CDR2 sequences are SGHNT and YYREEE (reference sequence). CDR3 DNA: TGTGCCAGCAGCCCAACCAGGGCAAGTACCTACAATGAGCAGTTCTTC. It is translated as CASSPTRASTYNEQFF.

The chain uses TRBV13 and TRBJ2-1; D ambiguous. The V and J ends lost 0 bases and 10 bases respectively, with 16 bases between them. Germline V gene data show CDR1 as PRHDT and CDR2 as FYEKMQ (reference sequence). The CDR3 consists of 15 residues. CDR3 nucleotide sequence: TGTGCCAGCAGCTTAGGCACGGGTAAGATGAGGGAGCAGTTCTTC. The encoded protein is CASSLGTGKMREQFF.

This clone was picked up a small number of times. The CDR3 nucleotides read TGTGCCAGCAGTCCCCGGGGCTATGGCTACACCTTC. Its protein product is CASSPRGYGYTF. The chain carries TRBV6-6 and TRBJ1-2; D not resolved. V was cut by 5 bases and J by 4 bases, with 8 bases left in between. The CDR3 length is 12 residues. Germline assignment: CDR1 MNHNY and CDR2 SVGAGI (reference sequence).

J is TRBJ1-1 and V is TRBV12-5; 9 positions agree with TRBD1. Germline V gene data show CDR1 as LGHNT and CDR2 as FRNRAP. The CDR3 is made up of 14 amino acids. Trimming took 3 bases from V and 5 from J; bases not matched to a gene: 4. The CDR3 reads CASGLGGQGTEAFF. CDR3 DNA: TGTGCTAGTGGTTTAGGGGGACAGGGAACTGAAGCTTTCTTT.

The chain uses TRBV2 and TRBJ2-3; 11 bases fit TRBD2. The CDR3 runs to 16 residues. Germline V gives CDR1 SNHLY, CDR2 FYNNEI. After removal of 3 bases from V and 4 bases from J, the junction contained 6 bases not matched to a gene. CDR3 coding DNA: TGTGCCAGCAGTGATGGTAGCGGGGGGGCCGCAGATACGCAGTATTTT. Protein product: CASSDGSGGAADTQYF.

The V and J genes are TRBV7-2 and TRBJ1-6, with D tentatively TRBD1 (5 bases). Trimming removed 0 bases at V and 0 bases at J, with 15 bases between. Germline-derived CDR1 and CDR2 are SGHTA and FQGNSA. CDR3 length equals 19 residues. The CDR3 coding sequence is TGTGCCAGCAGCTTAGCGGGACTCATATTAAGCTCCTATAATTCACCCCTCCACTTT. This codes for CASSLAGLILSSYNSPLHF.

The chain links TRBV4-3 to TRBJ1-1; tentatively, D is TRBD1 (5 bases). The germline V gene encodes CDR1 LGHNA and CDR2 YSLEER. This CDR3 is 18 amino acids long. The V end lost 1 base, the J end lost 1 base, and 19 bases lay between the germline ends. CDR3 protein: CASSQGRRGSLTNTEAFF. DNA for the CDR3: TGCGCCAGCAGCCAAGGTAGAAGGGGCAGCCTAACGAACACTGAAGCTTTCTTT.

This rearrangement joins TRBV3-1 (or the pseudogene TRBV3-2) to TRBJ2-4; 7 nucleotides line up with TRBD1. V gave up 8 bases and J gave up 7 bases; unmatched junction bases: 8. The CDR3 sequence is 13 residues long. Germline assignment: CDR1 LGHDT and CDR2 YNNKEL (reference sequence). CDR3 in amino acids: CASQRQGGNIQYF. CDR3 DNA: TGTGCCAGCCAGCGACAGGGTGGTAACATTCAGTACTTC.

The chain carries TRBV5-1 and TRBJ2-1, with D possibly matching TRBD2 (5 bases). The CDR3 runs to 18 residues. Germline V gives CDR1 SGHRS, CDR2 YFSETQ. The V and J ends lost 0 bases and 5 bases respectively, with 21 bases between them. CDR3: CASSLEARRYFLHNEQFF. CDR3 bases: TGCGCCAGCAGCTTGGAGGCACGGAGGTATTTTCTCCACAATGAGCAGTTCTTC.

This chain uses TRBV29-1 with TRBJ1-1; TRBD1 might be the D (5 bases). CDR1 SQVTM and CDR2 ANQGSEA come from the germline V gene. The CDR3 sequence is 12 residues long. V shed 4 bases and J shed 6 bases, with 12 bases lying between them. This CDR3 reads CSVAPIGAEAFF. The CDR3 coding sequence is TGCAGCGTTGCCCCCATAGGGGCTGAAGCTTTCTTT. Complete variable domain (other parts from reference TRBV29-1 and TRBJ1-1): SAVISQKPSRDICQRGTSLTIQCQVDSQVTMMFWYRQQPGQSLTLIATANQGSEATYESGFVIDKFPISRPNLTFSTLTVSNMSPEDSSIYLCSVAPIGAEAFFGQGTRLTVV.

The chain uses TRBV27 and TRBJ1-2, with 9 nucleotides matching TRBD1. The CDR3 sequence is 16 residues long. Germline loops: CDR1 MNHEY, CDR2 SMNVEV (reference sequence). Trimming at V came to 4 bases and at J to 7 bases, leaving 13 bases not matched to a gene. The CDR3 DNA sequence: TGTGCCAGCAGTTCCCAAATAGGACAGGGGAGGCGTGGCTACACCTTC. Translated, it gives CASSSQIGQGRRGYTF.

The J gene is TRBJ1-5, the V gene TRBV4-2; no definite D call. Germline V gene data show CDR1 as LGHNA and CDR2 as YNFKEQ. The V and J ends lost 4 bases and 5 bases respectively, with 9 bases between them. The CDR3 extends over 13 amino acids. The CDR3 loop reads CASSPAGDQPQHF. In DNA form, the CDR3 reads TGTGCCAGCAGCCCCGCCGGGGATCAGCCCCAGCATTTT.

The rearrangement uses TRBV5-1 and TRBJ1-1; TRBD1 might be the D (5 bases). Trimming removed 1 base from V and 4 bases from J, with 11 bases in between. The CDR3 spans 14 residues. CDR1 is SGHRS and CDR2 is YFSETQ in the germline V gene. The CDR3 loop is CASSLTTGGTEAFF. CDR3 coding DNA: TGCGCCAGCAGCTTGACAACCGGGGGCACTGAAGCTTTCTTT.

The chain recombines TRBV12-5 with TRBJ2-7, with D possibly being TRBD2 (6 bases). The CDR3 has 17 amino acids. V was pared by 0 bases and J by 1 base, with 16 bases between. The germline V gene has CDR1 LGHNT and CDR2 FRNRAP. The CDR3 sequence: CASGLVTGRDSSYEQYF. In nucleotides, the CDR3 is TGTGCTAGTGGTTTGGTAACGGGCAGGGACTCATCCTACGAGCAGTACTTC.

The chain combines TRBV19 with TRBJ1-6; 7 bases are shared with TRBD1. Trimming took 6 bases from V and 8 from J; bases not matched to a gene: 10. This CDR3 is built from 15 residues. Per germline, CDR1 LNHDA and CDR2 SQIVND (reference sequence). The CDR3 reads CASRIRDRVDSPLHF. CDR3 DNA: TGTGCCAGTAGAATTCGGGACAGAGTCGATTCACCCCTCCACTTT.

This sequence joins TRBV9 and TRBJ1-2; TRBD1 is a possible D gene (6 bases). The germline V gene has CDR1 SGDLS and CDR2 YYNGEE. The CDR3 sequence is 19 residues long. V lost 2 bases to trimming and J lost 3 bases, with 26 bases between them. CDR3 sequence (DNA): TGTGCCAGCAGCGTTCACAAAGGGGCAGGGGAGACCGTCTACTATGGCTACACCTTC. Translated, it gives CASSVHKGAGETVYYGYTF.

This clone came up once. The chain carries TRBV6-5 and TRBJ2-2, with D unresolved. The CDR3 extends over 13 amino acids. Germline V gene sequence: CDR1 MNHEY, CDR2 SVGAGI. V lost 6 bases, J lost 5 bases, and 10 bases lay in between. The CDR3 region is CASRWSTTGELFF. CDR3 DNA: TGTGCCAGCAGGTGGAGTACTACCGGGGAGCTGTTTTTT.

The chain combines TRBV6-5 with TRBJ2-1, with 9 nucleotides matching TRBD2. The length of the CDR3 is 14 residues. With V trimmed by 0 bases and J by 11 bases, 5 bases remained unmatched. Germline values: CDR1 MNHEY, CDR2 SVGAGI. In nucleotides, the CDR3 is TGTGCCAGCAGTTACTCGAGGAGCGGGGGGAAGCAGTTCTTC. Residues: CASSYSRSGGKQFF.